Shown below are 8 T cell receptor beta chains from a single sample sequenced in a study of CD8 T cells in ankylosing spondylitis. TCRdb re-derived calls from the 5' RACE reads in MiXCR, one entry per CDR3 protein. The sample lists more than 250,000 distinct CDR3 sequences, 11% occurring once. Sequences were obtained from blood, either unsorted or a sorted T cell fraction (not recorded which). The receptor source for this set is a female donor with ankylosing spondylitis or in good health (not recorded which).

This clonotype has at least ten counts. CDR3 coding DNA: TGCAGTGCCGTAGCGGGGGTGAGCACAGATACGCAGTATTTT. Encoded protein: CSAVAGVSTDTQYF. The rearrangement joins TRBV20-1 to TRBJ2-3, with TRBD2 matching 9 bases. Germline CDR1 DFQATT, CDR2 SNEGSKA (reference sequence). This CDR3 has 14 amino acids. The J segment lost 0 bases and the V segment lost 6 bases, leaving 4 bases of the junction unmatched.

In this sample, this clonotype turned up many times. The chain has TRBV20-1 and TRBJ2-3; D is possibly TRBD2 (5 bases). The CDR3 extends over 12 amino acids. The V end was cut by 3 bases, the J end by 15 bases, with 19 bases between. Germline V gene data show CDR1 as DFQATT and CDR2 as SNEGSKA (reference sequence). CDR3 bases: TGCAGTGCTAGGCCCCAGGACTCCTCGGACTATTTT. It encodes CSARPQDSSDYF.

This clonotype occurred many times. The chain recombines TRBV29-1 with TRBJ1-1, with TRBD1 matching 8 bases. CDR3 length: 13 amino acids. Germline assignment: CDR1 SQVTM and CDR2 ANQGSEA. The J segment lost 4 bases and the V segment lost 6 bases, leaving 7 bases of the junction unmatched. The CDR3 loop is CSVRQGRVTEAFF. As DNA, the CDR3 is TGCAGCGTGCGACAGGGGCGCGTCACTGAAGCTTTCTTT. The variable domain in full, completed from reference TRBV29-1 and TRBJ1-1, reads SAVISQKPSRDICQRGTSLTIQCQVDSQVTMMFWYRQQPGQSLTLIATANQGSEATYESGFVIDKFPISRPNLTFSTLTVSNMSPEDSSIYLCSVRQGRVTEAFFGQGTRLTVV.

This clonotype was detected ten times or more. This rearrangement joins TRBV20-1 to TRBJ2-3; 10 bases map to TRBD2. CDR1 is DFQATT, CDR2 SNEGSKA, per germline (reference sequence). The CDR3 contains 16 residues. Trimming at V came to 2 bases and at J to 3 bases, leaving 8 bases not matched to a gene. In nucleotides, the CDR3 is TGCAGTGCTAGACTAGCGGGGGCCGGCAGAACAGATACGCAGTATTTT. Its translation is CSARLAGAGRTDTQYF.

This clonotype was picked up many times. The rearrangement links TRBV20-1 to TRBJ2-3, with 8 bases identical to TRBD2. CDR3 length: 14 residues. Germline V gives CDR1 DFQATT, CDR2 SNEGSKA (reference sequence). The V segment lost 8 bases and the J segment 7 bases; nucleotides outside the gene matches: 14. CDR3 sequence (DNA): TGCAGTTATCAAAATCGGGGGGGCACTTATACGCAGTATTTT. Translated, it gives CSYQNRGGTYTQYF.

This clonotype was observed many times. The chain links TRBV5-1 to TRBJ2-1; TRBD1 matches at 7 bases. The CDR3 covers 12 residues. Germline loops: CDR1 SGHRS, CDR2 YFSETQ. V was pared by 5 bases and J by 9 bases, with 5 bases of the junction left unmatched. The CDR3 loop is CASRKGAGEQFF. The CDR3, as DNA: TGCGCCAGCAGGAAGGGGGCGGGTGAGCAGTTCTTC. The variable domain in full, with the rest retrieved from reference TRBV5-1 and TRBJ2-1, is KAGVTQTPRYLIKTRGQQVTLSCSPISGHRSVSWYQQTPGQGLQFLFEYFSETQRNKGNFPGRFSGRQFSNSRSEMNVSTLELGDSALYLCASRKGAGEQFFGPGTRLTVL.

This clonotype has only a few counts. The chain couples TRBV7-8 to TRBJ1-1; D is perhaps TRBD1 (5 bases). Germline CDR1 SGHVS, CDR2 FQNEAQ. There are 13 residues in the CDR3. Trimming left V 4 bases short and J 9 bases short, with 15 bases between. The CDR3 DNA sequence: TGTGCCAGCAGCTCCCCTTCTTGGGGGAAAGCTTTCTTT. It codes for CASSSPSWGKAFF. Full variable domain (outside the CDR3, taken from reference TRBV7-8 and TRBJ1-1): GAGVSQSPRYKVAKRGQDVALRCDPISGHVSLFWYQQALGQGPEFLTYFQNEAQLDKSGLPSDRFFAERPEGSVSTLKIQRTQQEDSAVYLCASSSPSWGKAFFGQGTRLTVV.

This clonotype was seen repeatedly, ten times or more. The chain employs TRBV5-1 and TRBJ2-1; 8 nucleotides line up with TRBD1. V gave up 0 bases and J gave up 5 bases; unmatched junction bases: 4. Germline V gives CDR1 SGHRS, CDR2 YFSETQ. This CDR3 comprises 15 residues. The CDR3 DNA reads as TGCGCCAGCAGCTTGGCGGTGACAGGGGACAATGAGCAGTTCTTC. It specifies CASSLAVTGDNEQFF. The full variable domain, with the rest looked up from reference TRBV5-1 and TRBJ2-1, is KAGVTQTPRYLIKTRGQQVTLSCSPISGHRSVSWYQQTPGQGLQFLFEYFSETQRNKGNFPGRFSGRQFSNSRSEMNVSTLELGDSALYLCASSLAVTGDNEQFFGPGTRLTVL.